A single sample is the source of the 22 T cell receptor beta chains below, sequenced in a study of blood T cells in healthy people across ages. Through a sample-barcoded 5' primer and a J-beta primer mix, a second PCR was run for roughly 6 to 12 cycles. From the 5' RACE reads, TCRdb called clonotypes with MiXCR, one entry per CDR3 protein. The table includes 700,000 or so distinct CDR3 sequences, about 20% detected once. The sequencing sample was made of blood. All receptors come from a man between 65 and 79 years old in good health.

There are a few counts of this clonotype. The chain links TRBV7-6 to TRBJ1-5; TRBD1 is a possible D gene (6 bases). The germline V gene has CDR1 SGHVS and CDR2 FNYEAQ. Trimming took off 6 bases at V and 4 bases at J, with 10 bases between the two ends. The CDR3 totals 13 residues. CDR3 nucleotides: TGTGCCAGCAGTAGACAGGAAAATCAGCCCCAGCATTTT. Amino acids: CASSRQENQPQHF.

This clonotype was detected only a few times. This chain joins TRBV29-1 and TRBJ1-5; 7 nucleotides align to TRBD1. Germline trimming cut 4 bases from V and 3 bases from J; bases unmatched to any gene: 6. Per the germline V gene, CDR1 is SQVTM and CDR2 is ANQGSEA. The CDR3 is made up of 14 amino acids. The CDR3 loop reads CSVGNRGYNQPQHF. The CDR3 bases are TGCAGCGTTGGGAACAGGGGCTACAATCAGCCCCAGCATTTT.

This chain links TRBV18 with TRBJ2-3; the D gene is possibly TRBD1 (6 bases). Germline-derived CDR1 and CDR2 are KGHSH and LQKENI. Trimming left V 3 bases short and J 4 bases short, with 14 bases between. The CDR3 sequence is 15 residues long. CDR3 loop: CASSPRLQGADTQYF. The CDR3 region has the DNA TGTGCCAGCTCACCGCGTTTACAGGGAGCAGATACGCAGTATTTT.

The chain joins TRBV7-3 to TRBJ2-1; a possible D gene is TRBD2 (6 bases). V was cut by 5 bases and J by 8 bases, with 19 bases left in between. The germline gives CDR1 SGHTA, CDR2 FQGTGA. This CDR3 region has 15 residues. The CDR3 region has the DNA TGTGCCAGCAGCCCTTCCGGCCTCGGGAGCGATGAGCAGTTCTTC. Its protein is CASSPSGLGSDEQFF.

This clonotype appeared many times. J is TRBJ1-2 and V is TRBV20-1; 9 bases are shared with TRBD1. The CDR3 covers 13 residues. CDR1 DFQATT and CDR2 SNEGSKA come from the germline V gene (reference sequence). Unmatched junction bases numbered 6, after V lost 6 bases and J lost 4 bases. DNA for the CDR3: TGCAGTGCCGACGACAGGGGGGTCTATGGCTACACCTTC. Residues: CSADDRGVYGYTF.

In its sample, this clonotype was seen once. This chain uses TRBV20-1 with TRBJ2-3, with 16 bases lining up with TRBD2. CDR3 length: 17 residues. V lost 0 bases to trimming and J lost 5 bases; unmatched junction nucleotides: 5. Germline values: CDR1 DFQATT, CDR2 SNEGSKA (reference sequence). The CDR3 region is CSARDGGLAGGRDTQYF. The CDR3 DNA follows: TGCAGTGCTAGAGATGGGGGACTAGCGGGAGGGCGAGATACGCAGTATTTT.

This clonotype was seen just once. This chain joins TRBV5-1 and TRBJ2-5; a possible D gene is TRBD2 (6 bases). The CDR3 contains 13 residues. CDR1 SGHRS and CDR2 YFSETQ come from the germline V gene. Trimming took 0 bases from V and 8 from J, leaving 11 bases between them. The CDR3 region is CASSLEVGGTQYF. The CDR3 bases are TGCGCCAGCAGCTTGGAGGTCGGGGGAACCCAGTACTTC.

J is TRBJ2-1 and V is TRBV12-3 or TRBV12-4, with 10 bases matching TRBD1. The closer fit of TRBJ2-7 to the DNA end suggests the J call may be wrong. The CDR3 loop spans 13 amino acids. The DNA of the CDR3 is TGTGCCAGCAGGGGGACAGGGGTATACGAGCAGTACTTC. This sequence encodes CASRGTGVYEQYF.

The CDR3 loop is CASSCAAYEQYV. The CDR3 bases are TGTGCCAGCAGTTGCGCGGCCTACGAGCAGTACGTC. This chain connects TRBV6-5 to TRBJ2-5; D gene ambiguous. TRBJ2-7 matches the DNA end more closely, so the J call is doubtful. The CDR3 has 12 residues. CDR1 and CDR2 from the germline V gene are MNHEY and SVGAGI.

This clonotype has more than one count but fewer than ten. CDR3 nucleotide sequence: TGTGCCACCAGCAGACCGAGAGGGCAGGGTAATGAAAAACTGTTTTTT. This codes for CATSRPRGQGNEKLFF. The chain combines TRBV15 with TRBJ1-4; D perhaps matches TRBD1 (5 bases). The germline V and J ends were trimmed by 2 bases and 4 bases, with 14 bases remaining between them. Germline loops: CDR1 LNHNV, CDR2 YYDKDF (reference sequence). The CDR3 loop spans 16 amino acids.

The chain recombines TRBV10-2 with TRBJ2-1, with 8 bases matching TRBD1. The tail of the sequence fits TRBJ2-7 better, so the J call may be wrong. The CDR3 extends over 12 amino acids. Per germline, CDR1 WSHSY and CDR2 SAAADI. CDR3 amino acids: CASSDGQGEQYF. The CDR3 nucleotides read TGCGCCAGCAGTGATGGACAGGGCGAGCAGTACTTC.

The genes are TRBV20-1 and TRBJ1-3, with no clear D. CDR3 size: 15 residues. CDR1 and CDR2 from the germline V gene are DFQATT and SNEGSKA (reference sequence). The ends were cut back, 0 bases at V and 2 bases at J, with 11 bases in the middle. CDR3 region: CSARDTGSTGNTIYF. The CDR3 bases are TGCAGTGCTAGAGATACCGGGTCTACTGGAAACACCATATATTTT.

The chain joins TRBV20-1 to TRBJ2-1; D uncertain. CDR3 length: 12 residues. With 2 bases removed from V and 3 bases from J, the gap between germline ends came to 5 bases. The V gene's germline CDR1 is DFQATT and CDR2 SNEGSKA (reference sequence). CDR3 loop: CSARSLYNEQFF. CDR3 DNA sequence: TGCAGTGCTAGAAGCCTCTACAATGAGCAGTTCTTC.

The chain links TRBV11-3 to TRBJ2-1; a possible D gene is TRBD2 (5 bases). The germline V gene has CDR1 SGHNT and CDR2 YENEEA. This CDR3 contains 15 residues. V shed 4 bases and J shed 5 bases, with 15 bases lying between them. The CDR3 protein is CASSSGIAFNNEQFF. The CDR3 bases are TGTGCCAGCAGCTCCGGGATAGCATTCAACAATGAGCAGTTCTTC.

The gene calls are TRBV7-8 and TRBJ2-1; 8 nucleotides match TRBD2. This CDR3 region has 17 residues. The V gene end was trimmed by 3 bases and the J gene end by 9 bases; junction bases not matched to a gene: 16. Looked up from germline, CDR1 is SGHVS and CDR2 is FQNEAQ. Here the CDR3 reads CASSLRYSGTSDSEQFF. For the CDR3, the DNA is TGTGCCAGCAGCTTGAGATACTCCGGGACTAGTGATAGTGAGCAGTTCTTC.

In its sample, this clonotype was seen a few times. V and J are TRBV4-3 and TRBJ2-1; TRBD1 is a possible D gene (5 bases). The V gene lost 0 bases and the J gene lost 0 bases, with 9 bases spanning the gap. There are 16 residues in the CDR3. Germline CDR1 reads LGHNA; CDR2 reads YSLEER. Here the CDR3 DNA reads TGCGCCAGCAGCCAAGATCAGGGAATCTCCTACAATGAGCAGTTCTTC. Translation gives CASSQDQGISYNEQFF.

This clonotype has a handful of counts. This chain joins TRBV12-5 and TRBJ2-1, with 9 bases aligning to TRBD1. Germline CDR1 and CDR2: LGHNT and FRNRAP. The CDR3 covers 16 residues. Unmatched junction bases numbered 7, after V lost 1 base and J lost 6 bases. The CDR3, as DNA: TGTGCTAGTGGTTTGGATTTGGGACAGGGAGGCAATGAGCAGTTCTTC. Translating gives CASGLDLGQGGNEQFF.

V is TRBV6-5 and J is TRBJ2-5; 7 nucleotides agree with TRBD1. The end of the DNA is better explained by TRBJ2-7, so the J call may be wrong. The CDR3 spans 13 residues. Germline V gene lookup returns CDR1 MNHEY and CDR2 SVGAGI. This chain's CDR3 is CASSPRQGYEQYV. The CDR3 DNA sequence: TGTGCCAGCAGTCCAAGACAGGGCTACGAGCAGTACGTC.

Here the CDR3 reads CSTSPPRGSSTDTQYF. In DNA form, the CDR3 reads TGCAGCACTTCCCCCCCGCGAGGATCTAGCACAGATACGCAGTATTTT. The gene calls are TRBV29-1 and TRBJ2-3; D is undetermined. Germline values: CDR1 SQVTM, CDR2 ANQGSEA. The CDR3 length is 16 residues. V lost 8 bases, J lost 0 bases, and 21 bases lay in between.

The rearrangement links TRBV10-3 to TRBJ2-1; 12 bases agree with TRBD2. The CDR3 loop spans 16 amino acids. Germline CDR1 reads ENHRY; CDR2 reads SYGVKD. The ends lost 0 bases at V and 7 bases at J; junction bases unmatched: 4. CDR3: CAISESWGLAGNEQFF. CDR3 bases: TGTGCCATCAGTGAGTCTTGGGGACTAGCGGGTAATGAGCAGTTCTTC.

This chain joins TRBV20-1 and TRBJ2-1; 8 nucleotides align to TRBD2. This CDR3 is built from 16 residues. Trimming at V came to 1 base and at J to 2 bases, leaving 7 bases not matched to a gene. CDR1 is DFQATT and CDR2 is SNEGSKA in the germline V gene (reference sequence). Written as DNA, the CDR3 is TGCAGTGCTAGAGGACCGGGAGGGCCTGCCTACAATGAGCAGTTCTTC. Protein: CSARGPGGPAYNEQFF.

The V call is TRBV9, the J call TRBJ1-1, with unresolved D. Germline V gene sequence: CDR1 SGDLS, CDR2 YYNGEE. Trimming cost V 5 bases and J 5 bases, with 16 bases left between them. This CDR3 has 14 residues. The CDR3 coding sequence is TGTGCCAGCAGTCGAGACCCCCGGTGGACTGAAGCTTTCTTT. Translation gives CASSRDPRWTEAFF.